This TCR beta chain originates from a study of blood T cell repertoires in COVID-19. Sequenced by immunoSEQ multiplex PCR; TCRdb stores in-frame clones only, minus some. The sample carries 150,000 or so clones, about 90% recorded once. V lost 5 bases, J lost 0 bases, and 7 bases stayed unmatched. Germline lookup yields CDR1 SGHRS and CDR2 YFSETQ. This CDR3 comprises 15 residues. Assignments of participants to cohorts depended upon their own reported clinical history. The source of this sequence is a woman aged 40 to 55 who had been exposed to COVID-19. The chain has TRBV5-1 and TRBJ1-1; 7 bases are a match to TRBD1. Sample: PBMCs or T cells enriched from blood (not recorded which). In nucleotides, the CDR3 is TGCGCCAGCAGACGGGACAGAGGGATGAACACTGAAGCTTTCTTT. It codes for CASRRDRGMNTEAFF.